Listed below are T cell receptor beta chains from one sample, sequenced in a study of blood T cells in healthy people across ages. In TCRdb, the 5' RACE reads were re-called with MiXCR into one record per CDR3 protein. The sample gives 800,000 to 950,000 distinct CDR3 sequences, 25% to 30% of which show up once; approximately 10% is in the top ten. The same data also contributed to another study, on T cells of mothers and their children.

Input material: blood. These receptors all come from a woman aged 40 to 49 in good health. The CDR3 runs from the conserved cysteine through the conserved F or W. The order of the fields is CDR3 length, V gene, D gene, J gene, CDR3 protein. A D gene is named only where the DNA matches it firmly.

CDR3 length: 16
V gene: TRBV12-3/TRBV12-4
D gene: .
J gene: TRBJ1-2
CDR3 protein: CASSLQSLTRGYGYTF

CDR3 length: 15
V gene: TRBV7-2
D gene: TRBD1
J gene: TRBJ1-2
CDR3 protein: CASSQRQGGIYGYTF

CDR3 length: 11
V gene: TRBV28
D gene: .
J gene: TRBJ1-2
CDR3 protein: CALGRDYGYTF

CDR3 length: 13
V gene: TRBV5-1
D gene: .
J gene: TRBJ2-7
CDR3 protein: CASSLAGRREQYF

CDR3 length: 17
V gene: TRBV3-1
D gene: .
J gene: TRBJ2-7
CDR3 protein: CASSRAGTVSLPYEQYF

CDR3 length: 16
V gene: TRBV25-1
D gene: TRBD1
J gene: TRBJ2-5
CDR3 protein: CASSEYRGRDRETQYF

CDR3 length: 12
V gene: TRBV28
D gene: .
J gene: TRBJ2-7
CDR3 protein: CASGNLANKQYF

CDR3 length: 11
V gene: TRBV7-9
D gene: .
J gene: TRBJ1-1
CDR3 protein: CASSFESGAFF

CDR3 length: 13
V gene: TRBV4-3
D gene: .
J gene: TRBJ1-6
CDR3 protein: CASSQDRGSPLHF

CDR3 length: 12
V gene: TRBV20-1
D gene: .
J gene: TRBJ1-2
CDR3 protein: CSARDREYGYTF

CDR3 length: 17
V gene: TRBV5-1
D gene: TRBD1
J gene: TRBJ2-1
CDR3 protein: CASSLPGTGGPYNEQFF

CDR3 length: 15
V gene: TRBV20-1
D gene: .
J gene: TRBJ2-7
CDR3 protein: CSAEPGHRNSYEQYF

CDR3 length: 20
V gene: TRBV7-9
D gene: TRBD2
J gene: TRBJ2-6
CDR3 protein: CASSLARISGGYSGANVLTF

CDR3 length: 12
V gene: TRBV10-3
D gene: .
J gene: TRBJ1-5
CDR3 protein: CAISVGNQPQHF

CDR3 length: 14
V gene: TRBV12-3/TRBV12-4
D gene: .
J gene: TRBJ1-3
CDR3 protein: CASSPDSPGNTIYF

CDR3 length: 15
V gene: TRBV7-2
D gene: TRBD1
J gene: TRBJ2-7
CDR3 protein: CASSLARDRGYEQYF

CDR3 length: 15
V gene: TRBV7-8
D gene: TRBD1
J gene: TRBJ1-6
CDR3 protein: CASSYTTGMGSPLHF

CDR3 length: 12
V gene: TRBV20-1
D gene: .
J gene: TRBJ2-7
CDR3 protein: CSAHLRGAEQYF